This T cell receptor (beta chain) was identified in a study of blood T cell repertoires in COVID-19. Seattle participants joined during active infection and were tracked over time. Per the authors' pipeline: Estimation of nucleated cell counts was performed using reference gene primer amplification. Profiled with immunoSEQ multiplex PCR; TCRdb holds only in-frame clones, not every one. V and J calls and clone size come straight from that table; D and trimming were deduced from the DNA. Of around 190,000 clones listed, roughly 83% are singletons. The source material was peripheral blood. The clonotype was recovered from a woman aged 35 to 49 with COVID-19, enrolled during active disease.

The DNA of the CDR3 is TGTGCCAGCAGCGTGAGCGGCGTCGCTGGGACCCAGTACTTC. It yields the protein CASSVSGVAGTQYF. The chain has TRBV6-5 and TRBJ2-5; D possibly corresponds to TRBD2 (5 bases). The germline gives CDR1 MNHEY, CDR2 SVGAGI. Trimming pared 6 bases from V and 7 bases from J, leaving 18 bases between. The CDR3 totals 14 residues.